This T cell receptor (beta chain) came from a study of cytomegalovirus exposure and HLA in healthy donors. At the level of the study: Unique TCR beta sequences numbering around 110 million came from about 180 million T cells in an earlier analysis. Study-wide results and limits: A reported reduction in N-insertions relative to the roughly 700-donor mean was seen in an Asian-associated ancestry cluster in a later analysis.

Details on this clone: Its specificity is unknown.

PCR employed 60 Vbeta and 13 Jbeta primers. The repertoire was sequenced with immunoSEQ multiplex PCR; TCRdb's copy has only in-frame clones and lacks some. The table includes 180,000 or so clones, about 77% detected once. With 4 bases removed from V and 3 bases from J, the gap between germline ends came to 12 bases. Germline V lookup: CDR1 KGHSH, CDR2 LQKENI. The CDR3 length is 14 residues. This sequence originates from a female donor in good health and CMV-seronegative. Specimen: PBMCs. The chain links TRBV18 to TRBJ2-5, with D tentatively TRBD1 (5 bases). The CDR3 coding sequence is TGTGCCAGCTCACTTTTGACAGAAGAAGAGACCCAGTACTTC. It is translated as CASSLLTEEETQYF. Supplemented by reference TRBV18 and TRBJ2-5, the full variable domain reads NAGVMQNPRHLVRRRGQEARLRCSPMKGHSHVYWYRQLPEEGLKFMVYLQKENIIDESGMPKERFSAEFPKEGPSILRIQQVVRGDSAAYFCASSLLTEEETQYFGPGTRLLVL.